This TCR beta chain was observed in a study of blood T cell repertoires in COVID-19 (dated by TCRdb to 2020 to 2021). About the study as a whole: The collaborator samples originated in the United States, Italy and Spain and spanned the acute and convalescent phases of COVID-19. The material from the prospective study consisted of cDNA or gDNA derived from T cells, B-cell-depleted T cells, or PBMCs. The dataset comprised deeply sampled blood TCRbeta repertoires from subjects exposed to, actively infected with, or recovered from COVID-19. The repertoires were released in a freely available public database intended as a resource for research on the immune response to SARS-CoV-2. Samples came from the ongoing ImmuneRACE study (first 160 participants) plus 1,254 subjects from 6 global collaborators. The sample metadata nearly always contained a de-identified subject ID, COVID-19 status, age in years and sex. HLA class I and class II types, where available, came from metadata supplied by the sample provider rather than from assay-based typing. General findings and caveats noted by the study authors: The amount of clinical and demographic metadata varied by source and participant and was provided uncurated.

This clone was found a few times. Its binding antigen is unknown. No qualities accompany the bases; no much larger clone lies one base away. The immunoSEQ Assay, a bias-controlled multiplex PCR, was used to amplify TCRbeta CDR3 regions from genomic DNA. As for how the authors treated the data: Nucleated cell counts per sample were estimated from amplification of reference gene primers within the assay. Sequence reads were collapsed and filtered to measure the absolute abundance of every unique TCRbeta CDR3 rearrangement. For each sample, productive Simpson clonality was calculated as the square root of Simpson's diversity index across productive rearrangements. TCRdb obtained this table from immuneACCESS and retained in-frame rearrangements with V and J assigned. These tables miss some clones; where compared with another copy, unresolved V genes account for less than half of the shortfall, and the remainder is unexplained. V and J calls and clone size are given by that table; D and trimming were obtained from the DNA. This sample holds some 50,000 clones; 84% were observed only once. Jointly, the top ten make up 4% to 5.5% of the sample.

Whole blood was collected in K2EDTA tubes by collaborating institutions according to the institutions' own protocols. For TCRbeta analysis, collaborator samples were shipped as frozen whole blood, as isolated PBMCs, or as DNA extracted from either sample type. Inclusive of the bounding cysteine and phenylalanine, the CDR3 is 13 residues long. This entry keeps only the CDR3 DNA: 39 bases, framed from base 1. Trimming at the junction amounts to 1 base on V and 4 bases on J, and the germline ends lie 7 bases apart. Sequences SGHDN (CDR1) and FVKESK (CDR2) are obtained from the germline V gene. The sequenced material came from peripheral blood. The rearranged chain carries TRBV14 and TRBJ1-2; no D gene call is confident. The receptor's source is a man in his fifties or sixties with active COVID-19. The CDR3 is CASSQGGPYGYTF. The DNA sequence follows: TGTGCCAGCAGCCAAGGTGGGCCCTATGGCTACACCTTC.